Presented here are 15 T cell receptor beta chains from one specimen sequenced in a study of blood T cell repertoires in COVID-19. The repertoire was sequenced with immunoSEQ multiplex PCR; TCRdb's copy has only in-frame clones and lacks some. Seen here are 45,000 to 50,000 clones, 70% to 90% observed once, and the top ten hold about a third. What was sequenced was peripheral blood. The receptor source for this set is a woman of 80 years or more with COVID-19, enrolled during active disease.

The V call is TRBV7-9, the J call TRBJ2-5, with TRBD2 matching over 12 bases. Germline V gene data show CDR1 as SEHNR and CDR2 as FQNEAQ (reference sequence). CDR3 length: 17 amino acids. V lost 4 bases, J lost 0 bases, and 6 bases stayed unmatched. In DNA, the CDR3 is TGTGCCAGCAGCTCCAAACGACTAGCGGGGGACCAAGAGACCCAGTACTTC. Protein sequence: CASSSKRLAGDQETQYF.

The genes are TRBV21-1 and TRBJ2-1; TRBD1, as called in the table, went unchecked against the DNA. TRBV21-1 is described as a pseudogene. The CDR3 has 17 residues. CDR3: CASSPEIPFSSYNEQFF. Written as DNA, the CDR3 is TGTGCCAGCAGCCCCGAAATCCCCTTCAGCTCCTACAATGAGCAGTTCTTC.

The CDR3 here is CASSRVGGGWEKLFF. The CDR3 region has the DNA TGTGCCAGCAGCCGGGTGGGGGGTGGCTGGGAAAAACTGTTTTTT. The rearrangement uses TRBV27 and TRBJ1-4; possibly TRBD1 for D (5 bases). CDR3 size: 15 residues. The V end lost 6 bases, the J end lost 8 bases, and 19 bases lay between the germline ends. Germline assignment: CDR1 MNHEY and CDR2 SMNVEV (reference sequence).

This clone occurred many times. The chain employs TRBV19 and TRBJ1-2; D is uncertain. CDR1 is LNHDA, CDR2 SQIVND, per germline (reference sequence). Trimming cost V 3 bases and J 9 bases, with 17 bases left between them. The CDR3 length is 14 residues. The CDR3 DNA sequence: TGTGCCAGTAGTATGCCAGGTGAGGGCCGCAGCTACACCTTC. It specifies CASSMPGEGRSYTF.

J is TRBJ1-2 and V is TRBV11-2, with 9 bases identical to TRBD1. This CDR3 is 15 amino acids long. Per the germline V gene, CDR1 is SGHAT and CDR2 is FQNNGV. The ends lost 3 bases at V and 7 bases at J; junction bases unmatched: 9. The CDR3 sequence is CASSLLDRGKGGYTF. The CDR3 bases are TGTGCCAGCAGCTTGCTGGACAGGGGAAAAGGTGGCTACACCTTC.

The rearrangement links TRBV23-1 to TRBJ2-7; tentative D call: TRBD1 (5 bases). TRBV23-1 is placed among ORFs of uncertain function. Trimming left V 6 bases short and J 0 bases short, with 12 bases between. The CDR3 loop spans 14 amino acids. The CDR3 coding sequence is TGCGCCAGCAGCCCTGGGGCCTTCTCCTACGAGCAGTACTTC. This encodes CASSPGAFSYEQYF.

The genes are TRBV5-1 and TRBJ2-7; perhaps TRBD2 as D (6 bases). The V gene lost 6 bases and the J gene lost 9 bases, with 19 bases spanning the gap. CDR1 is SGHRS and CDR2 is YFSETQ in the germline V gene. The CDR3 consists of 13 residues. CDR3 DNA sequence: TGCGCCAGCAAGGGAGGTGGTTTTTCAGTGCAGTACTTC. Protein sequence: CASKGGGFSVQYF.

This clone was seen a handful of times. The CDR3 protein is CASSQEGLAGGPNNEQFF. For the CDR3, the DNA is TGTGCCAGCAGCCAAGAGGGACTAGCGGGAGGGCCCAACAATGAGCAGTTCTTC. J is TRBJ2-1 and V is TRBV13; 16 nucleotides line up with TRBD2. The germline gives CDR1 PRHDT, CDR2 FYEKMQ (reference sequence). CDR3 length equals 18 residues. V lost 5 bases and J lost 5; bases outside the gene matches: 9.

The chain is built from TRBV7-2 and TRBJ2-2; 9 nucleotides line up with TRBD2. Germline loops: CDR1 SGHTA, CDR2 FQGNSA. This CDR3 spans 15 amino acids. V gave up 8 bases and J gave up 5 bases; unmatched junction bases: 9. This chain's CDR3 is CASAAGGARTGELFF. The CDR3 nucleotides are TGTGCCAGCGCTGCGGGGGGGGCGAGGACCGGGGAGCTGTTTTTT.

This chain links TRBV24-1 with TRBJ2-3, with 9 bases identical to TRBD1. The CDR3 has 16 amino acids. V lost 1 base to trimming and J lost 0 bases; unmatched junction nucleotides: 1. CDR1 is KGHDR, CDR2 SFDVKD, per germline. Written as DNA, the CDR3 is TGTGCCACCAGTGATTTCGGGACAGGGAGCACAGATACGCAGTATTTT. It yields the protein CATSDFGTGSTDTQYF.

The CDR3 reads CASSLNRGQVQPQHF. CDR3 DNA: TGTGCCAGCAGCTTAAACAGGGGGCAGGTTCAGCCCCAGCATTTT. The chain is built from TRBV7-2 and TRBJ1-5; 9 nucleotides align to TRBD1. The V gene's germline CDR1 is SGHTA and CDR2 FQGNSA. The CDR3 is 15 amino acids. J gave up 6 bases and V 2 bases, and 5 bases lay outside the gene matches. The variable domain in full, with the rest retrieved from reference TRBV7-2 and TRBJ1-5, is GAGVSQSPSNKVTEKGKDVELRCDPISGHTALYWYRQSLGQGLEFLIYFQGNSAPDKSGLPSDRFSAERTGGSVSTLTIQRTQQEDSAVYLCASSLNRGQVQPQHFGDGTRLSIL.

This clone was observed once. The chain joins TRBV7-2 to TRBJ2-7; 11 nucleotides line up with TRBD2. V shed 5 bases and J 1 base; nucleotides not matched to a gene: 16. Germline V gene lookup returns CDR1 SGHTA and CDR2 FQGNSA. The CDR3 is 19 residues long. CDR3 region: CASSVVGHSGTSGSYEQYF. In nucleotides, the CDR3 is TGTGCCAGCAGCGTAGTTGGTCATTCCGGGACTAGCGGTTCCTACGAGCAGTACTTC. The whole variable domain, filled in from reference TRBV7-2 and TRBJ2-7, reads GAGVSQSPSNKVTEKGKDVELRCDPISGHTALYWYRQSLGQGLEFLIYFQGNSAPDKSGLPSDRFSAERTGGSVSTLTIQRTQQEDSAVYLCASSVVGHSGTSGSYEQYFGPGTRLTVT.

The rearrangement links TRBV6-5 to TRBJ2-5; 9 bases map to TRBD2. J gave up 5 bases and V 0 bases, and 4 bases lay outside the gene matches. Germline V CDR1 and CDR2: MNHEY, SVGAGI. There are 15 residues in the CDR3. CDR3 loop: CASSYSPSGVETQYF. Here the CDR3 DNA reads TGTGCCAGCAGTTACTCCCCTAGCGGGGTTGAGACCCAGTACTTC.

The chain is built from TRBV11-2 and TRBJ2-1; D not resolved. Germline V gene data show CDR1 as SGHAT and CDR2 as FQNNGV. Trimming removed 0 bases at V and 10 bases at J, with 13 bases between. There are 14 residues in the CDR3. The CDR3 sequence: CASSLETLGTEQFF. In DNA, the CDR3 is TGTGCCAGCAGCTTAGAGACTTTAGGTACCGAGCAGTTCTTC.

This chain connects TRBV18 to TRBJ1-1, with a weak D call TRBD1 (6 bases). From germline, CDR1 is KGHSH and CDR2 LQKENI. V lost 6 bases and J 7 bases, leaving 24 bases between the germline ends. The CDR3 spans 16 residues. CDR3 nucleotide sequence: TGTGCCAGCTCTCCCCCGGTACAGGGTTGGGCGAGTGAAGCTTTCTTT. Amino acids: CASSPPVQGWASEAFF.